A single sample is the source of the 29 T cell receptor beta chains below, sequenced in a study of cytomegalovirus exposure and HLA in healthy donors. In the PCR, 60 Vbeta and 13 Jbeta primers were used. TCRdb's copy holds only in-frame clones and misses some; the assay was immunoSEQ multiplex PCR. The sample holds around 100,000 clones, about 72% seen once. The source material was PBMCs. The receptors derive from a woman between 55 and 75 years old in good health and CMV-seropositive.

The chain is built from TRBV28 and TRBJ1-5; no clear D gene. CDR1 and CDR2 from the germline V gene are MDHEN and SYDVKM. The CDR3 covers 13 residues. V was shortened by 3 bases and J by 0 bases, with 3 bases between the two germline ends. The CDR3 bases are TGTGCCAGCAGTTTCTATAGCAATCAGCCCCAGCATTTT. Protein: CASSFYSNQPQHF. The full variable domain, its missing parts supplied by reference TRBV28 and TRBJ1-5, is DVKVTQSSRYLVKRTGEKVFLECVQDMDHENMFWYRQDPGLGLRLIYFSYDVKMKEKGDIPEGYSVSREKKERFSLILESASTNQTSMYLCASSFYSNQPQHFGDGTRLSIL.

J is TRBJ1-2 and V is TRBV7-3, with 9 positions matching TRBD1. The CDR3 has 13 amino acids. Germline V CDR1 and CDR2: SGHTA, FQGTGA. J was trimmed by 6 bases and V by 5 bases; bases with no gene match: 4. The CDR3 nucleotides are TGTGCCAGCAGCCGGACAGGGGCGGATGGCTACACCTTC. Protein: CASSRTGADGYTF.

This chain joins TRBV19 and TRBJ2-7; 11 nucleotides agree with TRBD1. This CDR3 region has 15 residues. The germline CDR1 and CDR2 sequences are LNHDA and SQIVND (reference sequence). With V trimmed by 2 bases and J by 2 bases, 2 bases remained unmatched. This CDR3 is CASSIWDRGTYEQYF. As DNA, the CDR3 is TGTGCCAGTAGTATATGGGACAGGGGGACCTACGAGCAGTACTTC.

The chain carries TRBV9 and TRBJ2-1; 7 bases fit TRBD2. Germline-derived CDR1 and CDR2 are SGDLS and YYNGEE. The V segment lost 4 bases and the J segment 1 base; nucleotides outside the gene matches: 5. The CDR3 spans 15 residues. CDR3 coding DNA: TGTGCCAGCAGCACAGGACTAGATTCCTACAATGAGCAGTTCTTC. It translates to CASSTGLDSYNEQFF.

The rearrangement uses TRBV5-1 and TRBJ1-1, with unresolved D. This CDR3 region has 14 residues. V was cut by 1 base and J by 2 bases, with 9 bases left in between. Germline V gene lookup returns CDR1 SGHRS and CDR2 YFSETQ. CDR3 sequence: CASSLFTDNTEAFF. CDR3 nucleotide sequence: TGCGCCAGCAGCTTGTTCACAGACAACACTGAAGCTTTCTTT.

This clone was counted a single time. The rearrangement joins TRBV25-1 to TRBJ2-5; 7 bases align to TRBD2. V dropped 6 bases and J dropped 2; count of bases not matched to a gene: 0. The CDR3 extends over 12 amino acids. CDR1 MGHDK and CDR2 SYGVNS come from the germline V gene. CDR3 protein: CASRREQETQYF. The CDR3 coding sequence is TGTGCCAGCAGGCGGGAGCAAGAGACCCAGTACTTC.

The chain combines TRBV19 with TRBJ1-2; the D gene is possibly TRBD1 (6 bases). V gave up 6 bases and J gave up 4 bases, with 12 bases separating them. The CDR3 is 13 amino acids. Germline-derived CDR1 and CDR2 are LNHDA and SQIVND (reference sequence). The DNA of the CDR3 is TGTGCCAGTAGCCCGGACAGTAGCTATGGCTACACCTTC. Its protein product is CASSPDSSYGYTF.

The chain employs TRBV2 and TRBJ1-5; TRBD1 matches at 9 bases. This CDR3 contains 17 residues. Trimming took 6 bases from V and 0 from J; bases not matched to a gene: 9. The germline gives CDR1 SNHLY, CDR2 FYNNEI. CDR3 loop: CASRPPGQGNSNQPQHF. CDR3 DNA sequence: TGTGCCAGCAGACCACCAGGACAGGGGAATAGCAATCAGCCCCAGCATTTT.

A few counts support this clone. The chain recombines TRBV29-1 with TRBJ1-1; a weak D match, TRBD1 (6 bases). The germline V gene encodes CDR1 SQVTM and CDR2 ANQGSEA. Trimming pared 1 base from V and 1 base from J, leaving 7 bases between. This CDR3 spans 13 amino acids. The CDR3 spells CSVEGTANTEAFF. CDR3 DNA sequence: TGCAGCGTTGAAGGGACAGCGAACACTGAAGCTTTCTTT.

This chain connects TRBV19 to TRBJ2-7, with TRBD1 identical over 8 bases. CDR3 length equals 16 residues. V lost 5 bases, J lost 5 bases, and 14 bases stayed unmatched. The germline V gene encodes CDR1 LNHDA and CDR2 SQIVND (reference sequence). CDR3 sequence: CASSLKRTGLTHEQYF. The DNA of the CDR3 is TGTGCCAGTAGTCTAAAACGGACAGGGCTTACCCACGAGCAGTACTTC.

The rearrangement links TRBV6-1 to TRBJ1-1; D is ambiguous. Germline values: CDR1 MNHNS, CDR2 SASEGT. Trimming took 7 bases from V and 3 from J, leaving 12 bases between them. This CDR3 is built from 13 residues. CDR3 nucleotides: TGTGCCAGCAAAAAATCAGGTTACACTGAAGCTTTCTTT. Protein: CASKKSGYTEAFF.

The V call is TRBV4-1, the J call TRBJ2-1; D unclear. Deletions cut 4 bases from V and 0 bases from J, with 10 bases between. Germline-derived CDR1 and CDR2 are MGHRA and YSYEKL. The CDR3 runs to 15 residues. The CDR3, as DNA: TGCGCCAGCAGCCTACAACGCAGCTCCTACAATGAGCAGTTCTTC. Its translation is CASSLQRSSYNEQFF.

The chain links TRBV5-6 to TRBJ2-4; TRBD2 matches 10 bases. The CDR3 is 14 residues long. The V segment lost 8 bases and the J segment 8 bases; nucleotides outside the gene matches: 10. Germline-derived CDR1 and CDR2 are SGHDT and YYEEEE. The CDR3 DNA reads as TGTGCCAGTTCTAGCGGGAGTCGCTATCACATTCAGTACTTC. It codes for CASSSGSRYHIQYF.

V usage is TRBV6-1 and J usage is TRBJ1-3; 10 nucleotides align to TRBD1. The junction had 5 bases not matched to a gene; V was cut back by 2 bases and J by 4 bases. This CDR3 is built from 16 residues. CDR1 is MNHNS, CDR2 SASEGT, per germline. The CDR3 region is CASSESGQGFGNTIYF. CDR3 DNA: TGTGCCAGCAGTGAATCGGGACAGGGGTTCGGAAACACCATATATTTT.

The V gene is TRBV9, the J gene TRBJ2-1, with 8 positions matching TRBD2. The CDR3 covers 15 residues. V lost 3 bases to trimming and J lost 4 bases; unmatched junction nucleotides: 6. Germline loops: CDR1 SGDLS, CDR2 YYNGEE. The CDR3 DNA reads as TGTGCCAGCAGCGCCGAGCGGGAGTCTTACAATGAGCAGTTCTTC. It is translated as CASSAERESYNEQFF.

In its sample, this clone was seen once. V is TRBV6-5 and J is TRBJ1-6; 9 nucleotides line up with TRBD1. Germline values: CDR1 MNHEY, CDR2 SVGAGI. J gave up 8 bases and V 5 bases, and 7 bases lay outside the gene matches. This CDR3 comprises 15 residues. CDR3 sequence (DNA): TGTGCCAGCAGTCCTGGGGACAGGGTGGATTCACCCCTCCACTTT. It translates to CASSPGDRVDSPLHF.

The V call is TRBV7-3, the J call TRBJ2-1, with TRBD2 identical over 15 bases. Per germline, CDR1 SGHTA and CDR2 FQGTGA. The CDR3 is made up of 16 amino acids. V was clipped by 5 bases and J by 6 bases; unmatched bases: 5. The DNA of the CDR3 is TGTGCCAGCAGCCCAAGGACTAGCGGGAGGGCCAATGAGCAGTTCTTC. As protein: CASSPRTSGRANEQFF.

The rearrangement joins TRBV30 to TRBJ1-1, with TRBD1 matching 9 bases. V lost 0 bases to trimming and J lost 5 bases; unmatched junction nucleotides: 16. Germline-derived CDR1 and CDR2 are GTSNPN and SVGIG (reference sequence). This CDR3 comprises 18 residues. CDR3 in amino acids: CAWSVSGQGKRVGTEAFF. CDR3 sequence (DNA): TGTGCCTGGAGTGTATCGGGACAGGGAAAAAGGGTCGGGACTGAAGCTTTCTTT.

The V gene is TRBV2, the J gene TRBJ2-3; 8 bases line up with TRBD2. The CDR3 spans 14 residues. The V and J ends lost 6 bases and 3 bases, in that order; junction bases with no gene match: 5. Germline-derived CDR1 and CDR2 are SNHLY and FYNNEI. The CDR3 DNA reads TGTGCCAGCAGAGCGGGAGAGTCTACAGATACGCAGTATTTT. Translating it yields CASRAGESTDTQYF.

CDR3 amino acids: CASSLVAGVNTGELFF. CDR3 in DNA: TGTGCCAGCAGCTTAGTAGCGGGAGTGAACACCGGGGAGCTGTTTTTT. The J gene is TRBJ2-2, the V gene TRBV7-2, with TRBD2 identical over 9 bases. This CDR3 contains 16 residues. Germline values: CDR1 SGHTA, CDR2 FQGNSA. Losses at the gene ends were 1 base for V and 1 base for J; bases not matched to a gene: 1.

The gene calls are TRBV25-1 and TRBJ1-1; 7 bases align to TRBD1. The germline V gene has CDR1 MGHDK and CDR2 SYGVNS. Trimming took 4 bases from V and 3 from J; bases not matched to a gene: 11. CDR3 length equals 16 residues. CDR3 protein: CASSARTGLGDTEAFF. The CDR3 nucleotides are TGTGCCAGCAGTGCCCGGACAGGCTTAGGGGACACTGAAGCTTTCTTT.

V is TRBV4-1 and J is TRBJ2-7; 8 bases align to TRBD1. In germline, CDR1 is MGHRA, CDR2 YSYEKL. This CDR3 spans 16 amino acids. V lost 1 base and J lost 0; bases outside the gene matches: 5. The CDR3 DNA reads TGCGCCAGCAGCCAAGGGTATGGACAGGGCTCCTACGAGCAGTACTTC. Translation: CASSQGYGQGSYEQYF.

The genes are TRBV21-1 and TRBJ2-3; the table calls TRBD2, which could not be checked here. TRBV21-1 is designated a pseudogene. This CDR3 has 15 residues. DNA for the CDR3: TGTGCCAGCAGCAAAGTTAGCGGGAGTCCAGATACGCAGTATTTT. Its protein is CASSKVSGSPDTQYF.

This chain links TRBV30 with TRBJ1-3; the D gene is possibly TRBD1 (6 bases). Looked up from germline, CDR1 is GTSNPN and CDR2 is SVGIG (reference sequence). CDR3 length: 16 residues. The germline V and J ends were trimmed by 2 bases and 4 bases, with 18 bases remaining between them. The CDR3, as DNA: TGTGCCTGGAGTCCGTTCGGACAGTCCCCCGGAAACACCATATATTTT. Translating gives CAWSPFGQSPGNTIYF.

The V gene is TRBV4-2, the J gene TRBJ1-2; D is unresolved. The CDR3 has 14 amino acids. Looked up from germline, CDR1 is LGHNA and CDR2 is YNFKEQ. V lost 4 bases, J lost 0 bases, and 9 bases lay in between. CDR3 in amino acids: CASSLESSNYGYTF. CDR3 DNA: TGTGCCAGCAGCCTTGAGAGCTCTAACTATGGCTACACCTTC.

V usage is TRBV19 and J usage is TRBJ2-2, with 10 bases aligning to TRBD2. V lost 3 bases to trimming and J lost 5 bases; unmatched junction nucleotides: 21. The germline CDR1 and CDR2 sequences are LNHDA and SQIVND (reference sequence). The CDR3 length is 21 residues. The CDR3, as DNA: TGTGCCAGTAGTATTAAGGGAAGAGTTGGGAGACTAGCGGGTGAGACCGGGGAGCTGTTTTTT. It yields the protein CASSIKGRVGRLAGETGELFF.

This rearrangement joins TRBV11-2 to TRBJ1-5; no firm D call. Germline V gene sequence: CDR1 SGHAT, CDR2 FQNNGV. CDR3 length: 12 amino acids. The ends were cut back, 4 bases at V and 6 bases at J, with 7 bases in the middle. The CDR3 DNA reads TGTGCCAGCAGCTCAGACTCTCAGCCCCAGCATTTT. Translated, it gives CASSSDSQPQHF. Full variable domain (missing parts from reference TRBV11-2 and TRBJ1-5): EAGVAQSPRYKIIEKRQSVAFWCNPISGHATLYWYQQILGQGPKLLIQFQNNGVVDDSQLPKDRFSAERLKGVDSTLKIQPAKLEDSAVYLCASSSDSQPQHFGDGTRLSIL.

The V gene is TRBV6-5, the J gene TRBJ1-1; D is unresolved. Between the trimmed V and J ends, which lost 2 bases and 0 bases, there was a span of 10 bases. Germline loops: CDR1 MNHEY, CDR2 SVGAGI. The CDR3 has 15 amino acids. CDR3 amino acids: CASSYRWTVNTEAFF. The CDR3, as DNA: TGTGCCAGCAGTTACAGATGGACTGTGAACACTGAAGCTTTCTTT.

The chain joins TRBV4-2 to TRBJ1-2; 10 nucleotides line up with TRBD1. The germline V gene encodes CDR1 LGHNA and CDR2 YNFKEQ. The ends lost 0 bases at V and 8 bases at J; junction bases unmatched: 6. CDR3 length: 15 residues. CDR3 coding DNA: TGTGCCAGCAGCCAAGAAACGGGGACAGGGGTCGGCTACACCTTC. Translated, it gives CASSQETGTGVGYTF.